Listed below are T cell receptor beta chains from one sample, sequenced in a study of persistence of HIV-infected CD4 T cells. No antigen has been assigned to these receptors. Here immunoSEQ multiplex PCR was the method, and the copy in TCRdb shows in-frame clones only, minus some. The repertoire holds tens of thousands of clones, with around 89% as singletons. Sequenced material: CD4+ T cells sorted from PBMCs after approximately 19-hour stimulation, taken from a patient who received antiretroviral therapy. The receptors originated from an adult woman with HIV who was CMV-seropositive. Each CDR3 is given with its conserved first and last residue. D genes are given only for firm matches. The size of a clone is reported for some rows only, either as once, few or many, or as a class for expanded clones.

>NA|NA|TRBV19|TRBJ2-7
TGTGCCAGTAGTATCTGGGGCTACGAGCAGTACTTC
CASSIWGYEQYF
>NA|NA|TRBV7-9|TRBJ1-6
TGTGCCAGCAGCTTGCGAAGCTCCTATAATTCACCCCTCCACTTT
CASSLRSSYNSPLHF
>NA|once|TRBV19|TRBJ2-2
TGTGCCAGTAGTTTAAACACTGGTTACACCGGGGAGCTGTTTTTT
CASSLNTGYTGELFF
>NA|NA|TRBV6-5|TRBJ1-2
TGTGCCAGCACCCCCATGAATGGCTACACCTTC
CASTPMNGYTF
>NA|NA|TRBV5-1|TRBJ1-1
TGCGCCAGCAGCCCCCTCCCAGGGAACACTGAAGCTTTCTTT
CASSPLPGNTEAFF
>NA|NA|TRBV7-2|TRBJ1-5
TGTGCCAGCAGCTTAGGGCGGGATCAGCCCCAGCATTTT
CASSLGRDQPQHF
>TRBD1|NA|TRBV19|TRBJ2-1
TGTGCCACCGCACGGGACAGGGGGTACTATGAGCAGTTCTTC
CATARDRGYYEQFF
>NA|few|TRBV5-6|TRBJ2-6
TGTGCCAGCAGCTTCAGGGCGGCACGGGCGGCCAACGTCCTGACTTTC
CASSFRAARAANVLTF
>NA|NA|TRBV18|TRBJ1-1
TGTGCCAGCTCACCGACGGACAACACTGAAGCTTTCTTT
CASSPTDNTEAFF
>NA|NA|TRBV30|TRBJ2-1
TGTGCCTGGGTTCGAGGGACCGTACGGAGTGAGCAGTTCTTC
CAWVRGTVRSEQFF
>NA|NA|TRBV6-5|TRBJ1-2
TGTGCCAGCAGACTGCTCACCGGGAGGTATGGCTACACCTTC
CASRLLTGRYGYTF
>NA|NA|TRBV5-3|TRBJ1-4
TGTGCCAGAAGCTTGAACGACAGGACAACTAATGAAAAACTGTTTTTT
CARSLNDRTTNEKLFF
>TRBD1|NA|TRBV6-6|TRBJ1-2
TGTGCCAGCAGACCCGGACAGGGTAGCTATGGCTACACCTTC
CASRPGQGSYGYTF
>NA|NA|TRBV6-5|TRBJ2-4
TGTGCCAGCAGCAGTTACAGTGCCCCCCAAAACATTCAGTACTTC
CASSSYSAPQNIQYF
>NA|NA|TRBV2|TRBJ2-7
TGTGCCAGCAGTGGGAACTACGAGCAGTACTTC
CASSGNYEQYF
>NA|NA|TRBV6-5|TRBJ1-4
TGTGCCAGCAGTTACGGCGGGGGCGCGGGGGAAAAACTGTTTTTT
CASSYGGGAGEKLFF
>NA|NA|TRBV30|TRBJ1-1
TGTGCCTGGGGACGGAACACTGAAGCTTTCTTT
CAWGRNTEAFF
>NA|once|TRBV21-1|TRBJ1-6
TGTGCCAGCAGTCCGAACGGTCCCACAGGGGGCTATAATTCACCCCTCCACTTT
CASSPNGPTGGYNSPLHF
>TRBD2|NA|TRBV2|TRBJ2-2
TGTGCCAGCAGTGAAAGGAGCTGGCGGGGGGGCTATAACGGGGAGCTGTTTTTT
CASSERSWRGGYNGELFF
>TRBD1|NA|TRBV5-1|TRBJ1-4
TGCGCCAGCAGCGGGGGACAGCTTGCAACTAATGAAAAACTGTTTTTT
CASSGGQLATNEKLFF
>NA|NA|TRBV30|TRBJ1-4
TGTGCCTGGAGGCCTGCAACTAATGAAAAACTGTTTTTT
CAWRPATNEKLFF
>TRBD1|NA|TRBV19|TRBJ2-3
TGTGCCAGTAGTCAACCAGGGGGCGGGACAGATACGCAGTATTTT
CASSQPGGGTDTQYF
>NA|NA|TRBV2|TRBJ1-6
TGTGCCAGCAGAATGGACAGCAGCAATTCACCCCTCCACTTT
CASRMDSSNSPLHF
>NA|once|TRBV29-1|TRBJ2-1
TGCAGCGTCCCGAAGGAAGGTGGCGGCCAAGTCTACAATGAGCAGTTCTTC
CSVPKEGGGQVYNEQFF
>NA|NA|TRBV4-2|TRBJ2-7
TGTGCCAGCAGCCAAGTGATCGGGGAACCCTACGAGCAGTACTTC
CASSQVIGEPYEQYF
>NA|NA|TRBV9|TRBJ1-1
TGTGCCAGTAAATCCGGGACGGCGAACACTGAAGCTTTCTTT
CASKSGTANTEAFF
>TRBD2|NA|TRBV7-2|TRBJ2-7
TGTGCCAGCAGCCCGAGACTAGCGGGGGCCGGCGAGCAGTACTTC
CASSPRLAGAGEQYF
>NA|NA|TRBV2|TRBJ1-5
TGTGCCAGCAGCCAGGGGAAGGGGTCTCAGCCCCAGCATTTT
CASSQGKGSQPQHF
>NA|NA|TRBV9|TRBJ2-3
TGTGCCAGCAGCTCGAGCCGAGGGGATACGCAGTATTTT
CASSSSRGDTQYF
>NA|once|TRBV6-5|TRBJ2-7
TGTGCCAGCTGCCCCCGTTGGTGCCAGGAGGAGCAGTACTTC
CASCPRWCQEEQYF
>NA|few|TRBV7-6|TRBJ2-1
TGTGCCAGCAGCCAGGGGAGTGGCGTACTTCGGATCTTC
CASSQGSGVLRIF
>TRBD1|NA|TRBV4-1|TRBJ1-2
TGCGCCAGCAGCCAAGGCCTTAACTCGGGACAGGGGTCCTACACCTTC
CASSQGLNSGQGSYTF
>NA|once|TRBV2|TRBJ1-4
TGTGCCAGCAGTGAAGAGTCCCTCCGGGGGGCTTATGAAAAACTGTTTTTT
CASSEESLRGAYEKLFF
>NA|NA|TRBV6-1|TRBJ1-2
TGTGCCAGCAGTTCCGACAATAACTATGGCTACACCTTC
CASSSDNNYGYTF
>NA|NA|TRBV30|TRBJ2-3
TGTGCCAGGGGTTTGACAGATACGCAGTATTTT
CARGLTDTQYF
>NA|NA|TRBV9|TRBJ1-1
TGTGCCAGCAGCGTTTCCGGGGGCCTAAGGGGGAACACTGAAGCTTTCTTT
CASSVSGGLRGNTEAFF
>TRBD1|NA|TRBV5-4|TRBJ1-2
TGTGCCAGCAGCTTGGTGAGGACAGGGGGCTACACCTTC
CASSLVRTGGYTF
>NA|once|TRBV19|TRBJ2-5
TGTGCCAGTAGTTCACGGACAGTAGAGACCCAGTACTTC
CASSSRTVETQYF
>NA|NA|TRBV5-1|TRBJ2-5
TGCGCCAGCAAGTATGGTATCCAAGAGACCCAGTACTTC
CASKYGIQETQYF
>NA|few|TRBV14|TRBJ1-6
TGTGCCAGCAGCCAAGAGGGGACCGTTGGTTCACCCCTCCACTTT
CASSQEGTVGSPLHF
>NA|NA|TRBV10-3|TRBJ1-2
TGTGCCATCAAGGAGCGCCAGGAAAACTATGGCTACACCTTC
CAIKERQENYGYTF
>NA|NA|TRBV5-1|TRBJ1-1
TGCGCCAGCAGCCGCACAGGATCCCTCATGAACACTGAAGCTTTCTTT
CASSRTGSLMNTEAFF
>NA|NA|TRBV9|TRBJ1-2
TGTGCCAGCAGCGTAGACAGTGCCTATGGCTACACCTTC
CASSVDSAYGYTF
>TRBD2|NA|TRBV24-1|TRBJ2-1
TGTGCCACCAGTGATTTGTGGGAGGGCAATGAGCAGTTCTTC
CATSDLWEGNEQFF